Listed below are T cell receptor beta chains from one sample, sequenced in a study of STAT3 mutations in large granular lymphocyte leukemia. The assay was immunoSEQ multiplex PCR, and TCRdb's table has in-frame clones only and misses some. Of over 10,000 clones detected, around 85% appear once; the ten largest clones hold 51%. Sequencing was done on a sample of peripheral blood mononuclear cells. These receptor sequences come from a man aged 60-69 years with T-cell large granular lymphocyte leukemia. Some clones in this sample may be carry-over from other donors' samples. Each CDR3 is given with its conserved first and last residue. A D gene is named only where the DNA matches it firmly. Clone size, where shown, is once, few, many, or a class for clones that have expanded.

TRBV7-2	.	15	.	TRBJ2-7	CASSPRGRGLYEQYF	TGTGCCAGCAGCCCCCGGGGGCGGGGGCTCTACGAGCAGTACTTC
TRBV7-8	.	17	.	TRBJ1-5	CASSLASGLPSNQPQHF	TGTGCCAGCAGCTTAGCTTCGGGGCTCCCGAGCAATCAGCCCCAGCATTTT
TRBV7-9	.	16	.	TRBJ2-3	CASSLSFGGAPDTQYF	TGTGCCAGCAGCTTGTCGTTCGGCGGTGCGCCAGATACGCAGTATTTT
TRBV6-6	.	15	.	TRBJ1-4	CASRYLEGGNEKLFF	TGTGCCAGCCGTTACCTAGAGGGAGGTAATGAAAAACTGTTTTTT
TRBV7-8	.	18	.	TRBJ2-7	CASSLMFGKVLSSYEQYF	TGTGCCAGCAGCTTGATGTTTGGAAAGGTCCTGAGCTCCTACGAGCAGTACTTC
TRBV5-1	TRBD1	18	few	TRBJ2-3	CASSGGQVTPFGTDTQYF	TGCGCCAGCAGCGGGGGACAGGTAACCCCTTTTGGGACAGATACGCAGTATTTT
TRBV29-1	TRBD2	14	.	TRBJ2-3	CGGAGLTSTDTQYF	TGCGGGGGAGCGGGACTAACTAGCACAGATACGCAGTATTTT
TRBV30	TRBD2	12	few	TRBJ2-7	CAWRAGTYEQYF	TGTGCCTGGAGAGCGGGGACCTACGAGCAGTACTTC
TRBV5-1	TRBD1	17	.	TRBJ2-7	CASSYFTGTGVPAEQYF	TGCGCCAGCAGCTATTTCACCGGGACAGGGGTACCGGCGGAGCAGTACTTC
TRBV7-8	.	17	.	TRBJ1-2	CASSPEADAGSNYGYTF	TGTGCCAGCAGCCCCGAGGCGGACGCGGGGTCTAACTATGGCTACACCTTC
TRBV7-9	.	13	few	TRBJ1-5	CASSRDNNQPQHF	TGTGCCAGCAGCAGGGACAACAATCAGCCCCAGCATTTT
TRBV5-6	.	13	.	TRBJ2-3	CASSFRGTDTQYF	TGTGCCAGCAGCTTCCGAGGCACAGATACGCAGTATTTT
TRBV7-6	.	14	.	TRBJ2-3	CASSLGGSGDTQYF	TGTGCCAGCAGCTTAGGGGGGAGTGGCGATACGCAGTATTTT
TRBV30	.	11	.	TRBJ1-1	CAWMRNTEAFF	TGTGCCTGGATGAGGAACACTGAAGCTTTCTTT
TRBV7-6	TRBD1	19	.	TRBJ1-3	CASSLADGQVEYSGNTIYF	TGTGCCAGCAGCTTAGCCGATGGACAGGTCGAATACTCTGGAAACACCATATATTTT